Given below is one T cell receptor (beta chain) in context. Antigen specificity is unknown. The source of the sample is a study of OX40 agonist ivuxolimab in advanced cancers. About the study: Males comprised about 78% of the group, whose mean age was 60 years (range roughly 20 to 85). Study-wide findings and caveats: The study found that CD8+ T cells averaged more expanded clones than CD4+. Dose levels from 0.1 to 3.0 mg/kg saw CD4+ and CD8+ blood T cells expand clonally by week 6.

Sequenced by immunoSEQ multiplex PCR; TCRdb stores in-frame clones only, minus some. The sample yields 100,000 or so clones, 80% to 90% seen once. After removal of 5 bases from V and 0 bases from J, the junction contained 12 bases not matched to a gene. CDR1 is SEHNR and CDR2 is FQNEAQ in the germline V gene (reference sequence). This CDR3 has 18 amino acids. The sample in question was CD4+ or CD8+ T cells sorted from blood, obtained in a trial of the OX40 agonist ivuxolimab. This receptor was identified in an adult with an advanced solid tumor such as melanoma, head and neck, liver or kidney cancer. The chain has TRBV7-9 and TRBJ2-2; 7 nucleotides agree with TRBD2. The chain's CDR3 is CASSGGLRETSNTGELFF. CDR3 DNA sequence: TGTGCCAGCAGCGGAGGTCTGCGGGAGACGTCGAACACCGGGGAGCTGTTTTTT.